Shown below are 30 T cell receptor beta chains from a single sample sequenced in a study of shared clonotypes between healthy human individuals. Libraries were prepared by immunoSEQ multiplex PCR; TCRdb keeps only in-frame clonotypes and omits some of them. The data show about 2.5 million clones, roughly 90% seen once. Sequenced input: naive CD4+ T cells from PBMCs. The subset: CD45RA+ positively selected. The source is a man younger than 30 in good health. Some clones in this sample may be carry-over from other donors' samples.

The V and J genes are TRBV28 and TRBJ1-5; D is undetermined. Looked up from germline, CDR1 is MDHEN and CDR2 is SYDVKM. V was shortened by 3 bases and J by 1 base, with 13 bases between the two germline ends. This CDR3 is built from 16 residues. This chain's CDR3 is CASSLQAGLSNQPQHF. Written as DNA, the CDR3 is TGTGCCAGCAGTTTGCAAGCAGGCCTAAGCAATCAGCCCCAGCATTTT.

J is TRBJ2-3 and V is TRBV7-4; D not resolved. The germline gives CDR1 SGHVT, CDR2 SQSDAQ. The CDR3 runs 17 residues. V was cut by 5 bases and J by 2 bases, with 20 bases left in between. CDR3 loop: CASSLTPETPVTDTQYF. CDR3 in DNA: TGTGCCAGCAGCCTGACTCCCGAAACACCCGTCACAGATACGCAGTATTTT.

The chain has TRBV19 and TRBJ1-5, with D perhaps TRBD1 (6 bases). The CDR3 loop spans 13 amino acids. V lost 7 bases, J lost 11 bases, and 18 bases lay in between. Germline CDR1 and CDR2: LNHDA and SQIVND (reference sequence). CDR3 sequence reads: CASKSGAGSAQHF. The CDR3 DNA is TGTGCCAGTAAGTCAGGGGCCGGTTCAGCCCAGCATTTT.

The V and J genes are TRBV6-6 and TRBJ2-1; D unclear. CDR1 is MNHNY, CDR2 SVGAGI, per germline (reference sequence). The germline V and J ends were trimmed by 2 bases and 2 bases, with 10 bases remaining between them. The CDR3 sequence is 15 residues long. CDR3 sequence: CASSYGGPTYNEQFF. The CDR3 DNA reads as TGTGCCAGCAGTTACGGCGGCCCAACCTACAATGAGCAGTTCTTC.

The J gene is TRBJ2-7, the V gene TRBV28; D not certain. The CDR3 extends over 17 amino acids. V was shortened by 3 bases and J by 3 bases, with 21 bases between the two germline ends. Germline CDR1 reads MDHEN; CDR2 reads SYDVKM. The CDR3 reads CASSFSNITRSDYEQYF. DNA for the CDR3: TGTGCCAGCAGTTTTTCCAACATAACGAGGAGTGACTACGAGCAGTACTTC.

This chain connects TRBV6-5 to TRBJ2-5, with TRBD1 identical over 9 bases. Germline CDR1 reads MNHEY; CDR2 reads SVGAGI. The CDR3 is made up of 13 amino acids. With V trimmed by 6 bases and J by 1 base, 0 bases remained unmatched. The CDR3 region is CASRDRGQETQYF. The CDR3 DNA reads TGTGCCAGCAGGGACAGGGGCCAAGAGACCCAGTACTTC.

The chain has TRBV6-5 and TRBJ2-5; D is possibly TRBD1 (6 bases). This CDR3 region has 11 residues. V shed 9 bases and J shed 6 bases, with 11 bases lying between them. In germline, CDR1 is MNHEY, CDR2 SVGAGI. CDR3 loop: CASEQGKTQYF. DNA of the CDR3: TGTGCCAGTGAACAGGGAAAGACCCAGTACTTC.

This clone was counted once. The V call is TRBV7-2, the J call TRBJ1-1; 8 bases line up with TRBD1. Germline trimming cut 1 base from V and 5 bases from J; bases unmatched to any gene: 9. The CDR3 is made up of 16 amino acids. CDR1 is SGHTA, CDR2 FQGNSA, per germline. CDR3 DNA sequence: TGTGCCAGCAGCTTAGGAATCGACAGGGGAGGTACTGAAGCTTTCTTT. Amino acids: CASSLGIDRGGTEAFF.

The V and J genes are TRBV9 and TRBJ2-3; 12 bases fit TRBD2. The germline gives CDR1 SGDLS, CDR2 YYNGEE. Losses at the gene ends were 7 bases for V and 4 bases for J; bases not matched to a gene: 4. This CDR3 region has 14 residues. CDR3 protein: CASGLAGRADTQYF. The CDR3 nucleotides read TGTGCCAGCGGACTAGCGGGAAGGGCAGATACGCAGTATTTT.

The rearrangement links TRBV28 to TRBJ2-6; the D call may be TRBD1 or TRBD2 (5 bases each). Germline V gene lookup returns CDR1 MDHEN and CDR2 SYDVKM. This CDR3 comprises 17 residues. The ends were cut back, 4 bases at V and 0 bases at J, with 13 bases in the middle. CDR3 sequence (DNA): TGTGCCAGCAGTTCCGGGACGGGAAGCTCTGGGGCCAACGTCCTGACTTTC. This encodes CASSSGTGSSGANVLTF.

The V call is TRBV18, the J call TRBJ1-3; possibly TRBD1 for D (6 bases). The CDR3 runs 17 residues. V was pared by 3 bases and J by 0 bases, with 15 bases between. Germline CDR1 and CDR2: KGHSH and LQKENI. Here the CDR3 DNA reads TGTGCCAGCTCACCTTCCCAACAGGGAAGCTCTGGAAACACCATATATTTT. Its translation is CASSPSQQGSSGNTIYF.

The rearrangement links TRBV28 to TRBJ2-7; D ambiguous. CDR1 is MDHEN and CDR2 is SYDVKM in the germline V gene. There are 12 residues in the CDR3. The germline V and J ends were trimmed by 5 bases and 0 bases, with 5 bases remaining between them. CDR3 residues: CASSIISYEQYF. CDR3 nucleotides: TGTGCCAGCAGTATTATCTCCTACGAGCAGTACTTC.

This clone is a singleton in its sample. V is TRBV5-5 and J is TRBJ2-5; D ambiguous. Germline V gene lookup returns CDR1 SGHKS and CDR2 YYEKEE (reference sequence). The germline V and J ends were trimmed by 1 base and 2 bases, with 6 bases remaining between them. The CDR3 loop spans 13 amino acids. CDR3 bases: TGTGCCAGCAGCTTGCCCAGGCAAGAGACCCAGTACTTC. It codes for CASSLPRQETQYF.

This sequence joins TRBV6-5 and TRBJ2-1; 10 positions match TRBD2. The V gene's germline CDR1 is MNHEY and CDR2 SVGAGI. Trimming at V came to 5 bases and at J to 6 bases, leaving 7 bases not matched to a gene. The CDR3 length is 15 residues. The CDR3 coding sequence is TGTGCCAGCAGTACGTGGGCTAGCGGGAGCAATGAGCAGTTCTTC. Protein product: CASSTWASGSNEQFF.

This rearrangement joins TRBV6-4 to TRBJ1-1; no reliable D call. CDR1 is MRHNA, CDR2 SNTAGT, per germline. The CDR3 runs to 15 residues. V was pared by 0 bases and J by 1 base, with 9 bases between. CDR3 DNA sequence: TGTGCCAGCAGTGACTCGAGTTCAAAGAACACTGAAGCTTTCTTT. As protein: CASSDSSSKNTEAFF.

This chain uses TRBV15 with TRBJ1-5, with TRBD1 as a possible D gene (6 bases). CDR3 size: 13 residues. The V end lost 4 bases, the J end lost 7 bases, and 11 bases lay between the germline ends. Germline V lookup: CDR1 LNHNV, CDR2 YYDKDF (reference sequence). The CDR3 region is CATSTGHSQPQHF. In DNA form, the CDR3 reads TGTGCCACCAGCACGGGACACTCGCAGCCCCAGCATTTT. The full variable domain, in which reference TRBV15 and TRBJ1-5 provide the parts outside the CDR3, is DAMVIQNPRYQVTQFGKPVTLSCSQTLNHNVMYWYQQKSSQAPKLLFHYYDKDFNNEADTPDNFQSRRPNTSFCFLDIRSPGLGDTAMYLCATSTGHSQPQHFGDGTRLSIL.

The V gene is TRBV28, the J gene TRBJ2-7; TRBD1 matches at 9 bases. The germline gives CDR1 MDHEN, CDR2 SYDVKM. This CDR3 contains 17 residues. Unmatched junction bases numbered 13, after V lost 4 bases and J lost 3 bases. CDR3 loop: CASSSTGGSSLVYEQYF. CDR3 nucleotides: TGTGCCAGCAGTTCGACAGGGGGAAGTTCTCTCGTCTACGAGCAGTACTTC.

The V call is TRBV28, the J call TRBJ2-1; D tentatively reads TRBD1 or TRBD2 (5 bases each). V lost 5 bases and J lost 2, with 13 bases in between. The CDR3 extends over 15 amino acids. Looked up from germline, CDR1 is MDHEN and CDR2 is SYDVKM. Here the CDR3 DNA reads TGTGCCAGCAGTGGGACCGCCTCCACCTACAATGAGCAGTTCTTC. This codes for CASSGTASTYNEQFF.

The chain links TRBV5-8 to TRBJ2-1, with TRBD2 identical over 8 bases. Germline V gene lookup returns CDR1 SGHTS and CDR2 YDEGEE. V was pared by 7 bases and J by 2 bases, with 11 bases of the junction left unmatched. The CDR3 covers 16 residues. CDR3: CASLRQRGGTYNEQFF. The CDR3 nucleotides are TGTGCCAGCCTCCGTCAACGGGGGGGCACCTACAATGAGCAGTTCTTC.

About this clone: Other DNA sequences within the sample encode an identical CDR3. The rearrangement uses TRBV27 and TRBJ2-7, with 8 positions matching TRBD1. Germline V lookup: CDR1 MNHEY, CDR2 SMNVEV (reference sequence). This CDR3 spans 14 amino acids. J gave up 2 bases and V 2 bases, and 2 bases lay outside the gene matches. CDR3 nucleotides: TGTGCCAGCAGTTTAAGGACAGGGACCTACGAGCAGTACTTC. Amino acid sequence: CASSLRTGTYEQYF.

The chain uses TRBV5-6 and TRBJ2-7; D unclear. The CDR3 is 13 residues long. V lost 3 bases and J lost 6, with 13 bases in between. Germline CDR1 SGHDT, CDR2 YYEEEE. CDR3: CASSSRALAEQYF. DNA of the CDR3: TGTGCCAGCAGCTCCCGGGCCCTCGCCGAGCAGTACTTC.

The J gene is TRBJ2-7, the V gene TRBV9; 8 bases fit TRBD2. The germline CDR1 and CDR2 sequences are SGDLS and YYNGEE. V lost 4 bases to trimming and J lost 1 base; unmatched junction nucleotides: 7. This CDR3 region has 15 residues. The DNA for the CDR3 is TGTGCCAGCAGCCCGAACCGACTAGCGTCCTACGAGCAGTACTTC. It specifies CASSPNRLASYEQYF.

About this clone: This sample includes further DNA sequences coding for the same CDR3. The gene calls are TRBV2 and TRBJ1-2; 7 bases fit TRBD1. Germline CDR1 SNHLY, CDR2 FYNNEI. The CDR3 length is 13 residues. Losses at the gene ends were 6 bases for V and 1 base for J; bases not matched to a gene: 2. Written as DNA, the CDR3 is TGTGCCAGCAGCGGGGACAGTAACTATGGCTACACCTTC. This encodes CASSGDSNYGYTF.

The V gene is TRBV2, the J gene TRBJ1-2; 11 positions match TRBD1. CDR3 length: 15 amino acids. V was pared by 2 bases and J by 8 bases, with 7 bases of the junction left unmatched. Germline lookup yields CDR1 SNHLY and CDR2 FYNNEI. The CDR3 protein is CASSEYGQGAHGYTF. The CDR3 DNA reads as TGTGCCAGCAGTGAATACGGACAGGGGGCGCACGGCTACACCTTC. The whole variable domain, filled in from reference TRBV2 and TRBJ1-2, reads EPEVTQTPSHQVTQMGQEVILRCVPISNHLYFYWYRQILGQKVEFLVSFYNNEISEKSEIFDDQFSVERPDGSNFTLKIRSTKLEDSAMYFCASSEYGQGAHGYTFGSGTRLTVV.

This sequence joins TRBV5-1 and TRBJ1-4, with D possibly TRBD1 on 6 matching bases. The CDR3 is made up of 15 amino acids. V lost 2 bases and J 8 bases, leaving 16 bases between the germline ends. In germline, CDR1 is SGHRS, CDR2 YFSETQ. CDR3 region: CASSLGGQAWEKLFF. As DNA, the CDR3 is TGCGCCAGCAGCTTAGGGGGGCAGGCCTGGGAAAAACTGTTTTTT. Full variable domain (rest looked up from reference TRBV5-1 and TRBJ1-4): KAGVTQTPRYLIKTRGQQVTLSCSPISGHRSVSWYQQTPGQGLQFLFEYFSETQRNKGNFPGRFSGRQFSNSRSEMNVSTLELGDSALYLCASSLGGQAWEKLFFGSGTQLSVL.

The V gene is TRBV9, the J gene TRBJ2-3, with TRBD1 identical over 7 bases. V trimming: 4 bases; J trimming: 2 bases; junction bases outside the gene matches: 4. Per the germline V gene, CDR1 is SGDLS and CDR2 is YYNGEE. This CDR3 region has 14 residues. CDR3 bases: TGTGCCAGCAGCCCACAGGGGACCACAGATACGCAGTATTTT. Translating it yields CASSPQGTTDTQYF.

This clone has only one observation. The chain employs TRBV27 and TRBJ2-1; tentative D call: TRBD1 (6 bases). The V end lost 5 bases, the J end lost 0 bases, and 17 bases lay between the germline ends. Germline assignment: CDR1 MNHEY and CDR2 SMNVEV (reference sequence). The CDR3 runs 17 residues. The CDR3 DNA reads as TGTGCCAGCAGTGGGCAGGGGACGGAACTCTCCTACAATGAGCAGTTCTTC. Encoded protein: CASSGQGTELSYNEQFF.

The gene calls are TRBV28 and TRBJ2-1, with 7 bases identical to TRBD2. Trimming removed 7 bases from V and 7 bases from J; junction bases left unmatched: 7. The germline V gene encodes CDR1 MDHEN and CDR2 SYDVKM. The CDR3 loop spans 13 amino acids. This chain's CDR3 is CASKTGGRNEQFF. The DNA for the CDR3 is TGTGCCAGCAAAACGGGAGGTCGGAATGAGCAGTTCTTC.

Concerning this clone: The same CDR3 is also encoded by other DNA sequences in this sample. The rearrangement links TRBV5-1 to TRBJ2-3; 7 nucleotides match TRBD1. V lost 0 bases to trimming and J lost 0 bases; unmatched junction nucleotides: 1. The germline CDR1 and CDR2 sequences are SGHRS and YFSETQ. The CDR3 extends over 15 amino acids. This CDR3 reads CASSLGQGSTDTQYF. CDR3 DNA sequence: TGCGCCAGCAGCTTGGGACAGGGTAGCACAGATACGCAGTATTTT.

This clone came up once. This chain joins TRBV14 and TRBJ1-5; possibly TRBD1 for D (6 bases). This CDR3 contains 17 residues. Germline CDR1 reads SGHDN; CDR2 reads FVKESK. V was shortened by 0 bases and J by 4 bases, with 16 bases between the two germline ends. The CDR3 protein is CASSQDSTPRGNQPQHF. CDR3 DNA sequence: TGTGCCAGCAGCCAAGATAGTACTCCGAGGGGGAATCAGCCCCAGCATTTT. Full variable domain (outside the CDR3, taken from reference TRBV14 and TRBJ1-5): EAGVTQFPSHSVIEKGQTVTLRCDPISGHDNLYWYRRVMGKEIKFLLHFVKESKQDESGMPNNRFLAERTGGTYSTLKVQPAELEDSGVYFCASSQDSTPRGNQPQHFGDGTRLSIL.